These 23 T cell receptor beta chains were all obtained from the same sample, sequenced in a study of T cells after posttransplantation cyclophosphamide. Busulfan-fludarabine conditioning, marrow transplant, and cyclophosphamide on days +3 and +4 were administered. TCRdb keeps only in-frame clones here, not all; method: immunoSEQ multiplex PCR. The sample includes around 1,600 clones, roughly 76% of them seen just once. The sequencing used CD4+ T cells sorted from PBMCs, collected after allogeneic stem cell transplant with posttransplant cyclophosphamide. These receptors were collected from a male patient aged 45-60 years who received an allogeneic stem cell transplant from an unrelated donor, was CMV-positive, and had acute GVHD only. Some of the T cells might come from the graft donor.

CDR3 region: CASSFQGFADTQYF. The CDR3 DNA is TGTGCCAGCAGCTTTCAGGGGTTTGCAGATACGCAGTATTTT. V gene TRBV7-8 combines with J gene TRBJ2-3, with D possibly TRBD1 on 6 matching bases. Trimming removed 3 bases at V and 4 bases at J, with 11 bases between. The CDR3 runs to 14 residues. In germline, CDR1 is SGHVS, CDR2 FQNEAQ.

V and J are TRBV28 and TRBJ2-1, with a possible D match to TRBD2 (5 bases). This CDR3 spans 13 amino acids. Germline V gene lookup returns CDR1 MDHEN and CDR2 SYDVKM. The V and J ends lost 5 bases and 3 bases respectively, with 8 bases between them. CDR3 region: CASSSGFYNEQFF. The CDR3 DNA reads as TGTGCCAGCAGTAGCGGATTCTACAATGAGCAGTTCTTC.

The V call is TRBV25-1, the J call TRBJ2-5, with TRBD2 matching over 8 bases. V shed 8 bases, J shed 5 bases, and the junction held 19 bases outside the gene matches. CDR1 and CDR2 from the germline V gene are MGHDK and SYGVNS. CDR3 length: 17 amino acids. In DNA, the CDR3 is TGTGCCAGCCCCGGGACAATTCAACAACGGGGGGGGGAGACCCAGTACTTC. Its protein is CASPGTIQQRGGETQYF.

This sequence joins TRBV28 and TRBJ2-7; TRBD2 might be the D (6 bases). The CDR3 extends over 15 amino acids. The V gene lost 4 bases and the J gene lost 2 bases, with 15 bases spanning the gap. Germline V gene sequence: CDR1 MDHEN, CDR2 SYDVKM. The CDR3 loop reads CASSSSGTPPYEQYF. CDR3 nucleotides: TGTGCCAGCAGTTCCTCCGGGACTCCCCCCTACGAGCAGTACTTC.

Only a few counts were recorded for this clone. The chain is built from TRBV18 and TRBJ1-2; 8 bases are shared with TRBD1. The CDR3 loop spans 13 amino acids. The J segment lost 6 bases and the V segment lost 8 bases, leaving 8 bases of the junction unmatched. Looked up from germline, CDR1 is KGHSH and CDR2 is LQKENI. The CDR3 DNA is TGTGCCAGCCGAGCGGACAGGGCTGATGGCTACACCTTC. Residues: CASRADRADGYTF.

This clone was seen a handful of times. The chain uses TRBV7-5 and TRBJ1-2. TRBV7-5 is flagged as a pseudogene. This CDR3 region has 12 residues. CDR3 residues: CASSPGDYGYTF. In nucleotides, the CDR3 is TGTGCCAGCAGCCCCGGAGACTATGGCTACACCTTC.

The chain recombines TRBV6-1 with TRBJ2-1, with 8 positions matching TRBD2. Losses at the gene ends were 7 bases for V and 6 bases for J; bases not matched to a gene: 8. The CDR3 consists of 14 residues. Germline lookup yields CDR1 MNHNS and CDR2 SASEGT. The CDR3 protein is CASTPGLVGNEQFF. Written as DNA, the CDR3 is TGTGCCAGCACCCCGGGACTAGTGGGCAATGAGCAGTTCTTC.

The chain couples TRBV2 to TRBJ2-2; D might be TRBD1 (5 bases). V lost 6 bases to trimming and J lost 6 bases, with 14 bases between them. The CDR3 runs to 14 residues. CDR1 SNHLY and CDR2 FYNNEI come from the germline V gene. CDR3 residues: CASRPGLGPGELFF. CDR3 DNA: TGTGCCAGCAGGCCGGGTCTGGGGCCCGGGGAGCTGTTTTTT.

J is TRBJ2-7 and V is TRBV5-1; a possible D gene is TRBD2 (5 bases). Between the trimmed V and J ends, which lost 0 bases and 0 bases, there was a span of 10 bases. The CDR3 is 15 residues long. Per the germline V gene, CDR1 is SGHRS and CDR2 is YFSETQ. The CDR3 is CASSLGTGSSYEQYF. CDR3 nucleotide sequence: TGCGCCAGCAGCTTGGGGACGGGAAGCTCCTACGAGCAGTACTTC.

The CDR3 sequence is CASSHNLNGANVLTF. The CDR3 nucleotides are TGTGCCAGCAGTCACAATCTTAATGGGGCCAACGTCCTGACTTTC. This sequence joins TRBV6-5 and TRBJ2-6; D unclear. V shed 5 bases and J shed 3 bases, with 11 bases lying between them. Germline CDR1 MNHEY, CDR2 SVGAGI. The CDR3 spans 15 residues.

The chain is built from TRBV5-1 and TRBJ1-2; 7 bases agree with TRBD1. V trimming: 0 bases; J trimming: 1 base; junction bases outside the gene matches: 9. CDR1 is SGHRS and CDR2 is YFSETQ in the germline V gene. The CDR3 runs to 17 residues. CDR3 amino acids: CASSLAREQGINYGYTF. The CDR3 coding sequence is TGCGCCAGCAGCTTGGCCAGAGAACAGGGGATTAACTATGGCTACACCTTC.

The chain links TRBV18 to TRBJ1-5; possibly TRBD1 for D (6 bases). The CDR3 is 14 residues long. CDR1 KGHSH and CDR2 LQKENI come from the germline V gene. Trimming took 6 bases from V and 6 from J, leaving 15 bases between them. CDR3 protein: CASSVAGVGQPQHF. Written as DNA, the CDR3 is TGTGCCAGCTCTGTCGCAGGGGTGGGTCAGCCCCAGCATTTT.

The CDR3 here is CASSIKGYEQFF. DNA for the CDR3: TGTGCCAGTAGTATAAAGGGGTATGAGCAGTTCTTC. J is TRBJ2-1 and V is TRBV19, with D perhaps TRBD1 (5 bases). The CDR3 contains 12 residues. The germline V gene encodes CDR1 LNHDA and CDR2 SQIVND (reference sequence). V was clipped by 2 bases and J by 8 bases, with 7 bases between them.

The genes are TRBV27 and TRBJ2-7; possibly TRBD1 for D (5 bases). The V gene lost 0 bases and the J gene lost 3 bases, with 15 bases spanning the gap. Germline CDR1 reads MNHEY; CDR2 reads SMNVEV (reference sequence). The CDR3 is 16 residues long. The DNA of the CDR3 is TGTGCCAGCAGTTTATCTGTCGGGCAGGGAAGCTACGAGCAGTACTTC. This gives the protein CASSLSVGQGSYEQYF.

This clone was seen more than once but under ten times. This chain uses TRBV5-1 with TRBJ2-6; D remains ambiguous. This CDR3 has 14 residues. V lost 4 bases and J lost 0, with 5 bases in between. CDR1 SGHRS and CDR2 YFSETQ come from the germline V gene. Here the CDR3 DNA reads TGCGCCAGCAGCCTCTTCTCTGGGGCCAACGTCCTGACTTTC. Protein product: CASSLFSGANVLTF.

The V call is TRBV18, the J call TRBJ2-1, with TRBD1 matching 7 bases. V was clipped by 3 bases and J by 5 bases; unmatched bases: 4. The CDR3 spans 14 residues. Per the germline V gene, CDR1 is KGHSH and CDR2 is LQKENI. The CDR3 DNA sequence: TGTGCCAGCTCACCGGGGACAGCCAACAATGAGCAGTTCTTC. Its protein is CASSPGTANNEQFF.

The V gene is TRBV9, the J gene TRBJ1-2; D perhaps matches TRBD1 (5 bases). In germline, CDR1 is SGDLS, CDR2 YYNGEE. The length of the CDR3 is 16 residues. V gave up 0 bases and J gave up 8 bases, with 20 bases separating them. CDR3 DNA: TGTGCCAGCAGCGTAGCCGGAGAGGCAGGGATTTTCGGCTACACCTTC. Protein product: CASSVAGEAGIFGYTF.

This sequence joins TRBV7-2 and TRBJ2-1; possible D gene TRBD1, 5 bases. Germline CDR1 and CDR2: SGHTA and FQGNSA. The V end lost 1 base, the J end lost 2 bases, and 9 bases lay between the germline ends. The CDR3 runs to 15 residues. The CDR3 nucleotides read TGTGCCAGCAGCTTAGAAGTAGGGGCCTACAATGAGCAGTTCTTC. Protein product: CASSLEVGAYNEQFF.

This clone is hyperexpanded (1% or more) within its sample. The J gene is TRBJ1-1, the V gene TRBV6-1; D is possibly TRBD1 (5 bases). V lost 1 base and J 4 bases, leaving 22 bases between the germline ends. The CDR3 is 18 amino acids. Germline V gene lookup returns CDR1 MNHNS and CDR2 SASEGT. CDR3 residues: CASSEDLWQGFWGTEAFF. The CDR3 nucleotides are TGTGCCAGCAGTGAAGATCTGTGGCAGGGATTTTGGGGCACTGAAGCTTTCTTT.

The V call is TRBV5-8, the J call TRBJ2-7; a weak D match, TRBD1 (5 bases). The V end was cut by 0 bases, the J end by 4 bases, with 17 bases between. CDR3 length: 16 residues. CDR1 is SGHTS and CDR2 is YDEGEE in the germline V gene. CDR3 sequence: CASSLVGAQPSYEQYF. CDR3 DNA sequence: TGTGCCAGCAGCTTGGTTGGGGCCCAGCCGTCTTACGAGCAGTACTTC.

The V call is TRBV14, the J call TRBJ1-6; no reliable D call. V lost 6 bases to trimming and J lost 7 bases, with 10 bases between them. The CDR3 is 13 amino acids. From germline, CDR1 is SGHDN and CDR2 FVKESK. CDR3 amino acids: CASSFSGNSPLHF. DNA for the CDR3: TGTGCCAGCAGTTTCTCAGGCAATTCACCCCTCCACTTT.

This chain joins TRBV2 and TRBJ2-5; 7 bases map to TRBD1. Germline loops: CDR1 SNHLY, CDR2 FYNNEI. V shed 7 bases, J shed 6 bases, and the junction held 11 bases outside the gene matches. CDR3 size: 14 residues. The CDR3 nucleotides read TGTGCCAGCACCCGGGACAGAGGAATGCAGACCCAGTACTTC. This sequence encodes CASTRDRGMQTQYF.

The V gene is TRBV7-9, the J gene TRBJ2-5, with a tentative D call TRBD1 (6 bases). Germline-derived CDR1 and CDR2 are SEHNR and FQNEAQ (reference sequence). Trimming pared 5 bases from V and 4 bases from J, leaving 17 bases between. The CDR3 covers 15 residues. CDR3 loop: CASSPTQGWRETQYF. In nucleotides, the CDR3 is TGTGCCAGCAGCCCCACACAGGGTTGGCGAGAGACCCAGTACTTC. Variable domain in full (rest from reference TRBV7-9 and TRBJ2-5): DTGVSQNPRHKITKRGQNVTFRCDPISEHNRLYWYRQTLGQGPEFLTYFQNEAQLEKSRLLSDRFSAERPKGSFSTLEIQRTEQGDSAMYLCASSPTQGWRETQYFGPGTRLLVL.